The 14 T cell receptor beta chains listed next were all sequenced from one sample in a study of technical replicates of blood from a few donors. Libraries were prepared by immunoSEQ multiplex PCR; TCRdb keeps only in-frame clonotypes and omits some of them. The sample carries about 82,000 clones, just over 95% recorded once. Input material: T cells isolated from PBMCs. Receptors originate from a human donor in good health.

The chain uses TRBV27 and TRBJ1-4; TRBD1 is a possible D gene (6 bases). This CDR3 is built from 15 residues. The germline CDR1 and CDR2 sequences are MNHEY and SMNVEV (reference sequence). V was pared by 6 bases and J by 7 bases, with 18 bases between. In DNA, the CDR3 is TGTGCCAGCAGACAGGGTAGGGGTAGTTTTGAAAAACTGTTTTTT. Amino acid sequence: CASRQGRGSFEKLFF.

V usage is TRBV6-5 and J usage is TRBJ1-2; maybe TRBD1 (6 bases). Deletions cut 5 bases from V and 4 bases from J, with 14 bases between. CDR3 size: 14 residues. Germline V gene data show CDR1 as MNHEY and CDR2 as SVGAGI. CDR3 nucleotide sequence: TGTGCCAGCAGTCAGCACAGGGATAGCTATGGCTACACCTTC. It is translated as CASSQHRDSYGYTF.

V and J are TRBV9 and TRBJ1-1, with 7 nucleotides matching TRBD1. The CDR3 runs 14 residues. Trimming took 1 base from V and 4 from J; bases not matched to a gene: 4. CDR1 is SGDLS and CDR2 is YYNGEE in the germline V gene. CDR3 sequence reads: CASSVTYRGTEAFF. In DNA form, the CDR3 reads TGTGCCAGCAGCGTAACGTACAGGGGCACTGAAGCTTTCTTT. The variable domain in full, with the rest retrieved from reference TRBV9 and TRBJ1-1, is DSGVTQTPKHLITATGQRVTLRCSPRSGDLSVYWYQQSLDQGLQFLIQYYNGEERAKGNILERFSAQQFPDLHSELNLSSLELGDSALYFCASSVTYRGTEAFFGQGTRLTVV.

The chain uses TRBV29-1 and TRBJ2-7; TRBD1 might be the D (5 bases). The CDR3 is 11 residues long. Germline-derived CDR1 and CDR2 are SQVTM and ANQGSEA. With 7 bases removed from V and 5 bases from J, the gap between germline ends came to 12 bases. The CDR3 region is CSGAAGNEQYF. The CDR3 region has the DNA TGCAGCGGTGCCGCAGGGAACGAGCAGTACTTC.

This clone was recorded only once. This chain joins TRBV28 and TRBJ1-1; possible D gene TRBD1, 6 bases. The V gene's germline CDR1 is MDHEN and CDR2 SYDVKM. CDR3 length equals 14 residues. V was cut by 3 bases and J by 9 bases, with 17 bases left in between. The CDR3 is CASSFPGVTGKAFF. Written as DNA, the CDR3 is TGTGCCAGCAGTTTTCCTGGCGTGACAGGAAAAGCTTTCTTT.

This rearrangement joins TRBV5-1 to TRBJ2-1; possible D gene TRBD1, 5 bases. Germline CDR1 SGHRS, CDR2 YFSETQ. Trimming took 6 bases from V and 0 from J, leaving 10 bases between them. The CDR3 is 14 amino acids. The CDR3 DNA reads TGCGCCAGCACCCGGACAAACTCCTACAATGAGCAGTTCTTC. This gives the protein CASTRTNSYNEQFF.

V and J are TRBV7-2 and TRBJ1-2; D unresolved. Trimming pared 1 base from V and 4 bases from J, leaving 10 bases between. Germline CDR1 is SGHTA and CDR2 is FQGNSA. The CDR3 totals 14 residues. CDR3 sequence: CASSLGDGGYGYTF. The DNA of the CDR3 is TGTGCCAGCAGCTTAGGCGACGGAGGCTATGGCTACACCTTC.

This clone is a singleton in its sample. The chain has TRBV2 and TRBJ2-2; possibly TRBD1 for D (6 bases). The ends were cut back, 11 bases at V and 4 bases at J, with 11 bases in the middle. CDR1 is SNHLY and CDR2 is FYNNEI in the germline V gene. This CDR3 is 12 amino acids long. The DNA of the CDR3 is TGTGCCCGGACAGCAGCCACCGGGGAGCTGTTTTTT. It translates to CARTAATGELFF.

The chain couples TRBV10-3 to TRBJ2-7; 8 bases agree with TRBD1. CDR1 ENHRY and CDR2 SYGVKD come from the germline V gene. J gave up 7 bases and V 7 bases, and 12 bases lay outside the gene matches. This CDR3 region has 14 residues. CDR3 sequence (DNA): TGTGCCATCATTCCCGGGACAGGTTCTGGAGAGCAGTACTTC. Amino acids: CAIIPGTGSGEQYF.

V gene TRBV12-5 combines with J gene TRBJ1-5, with TRBD1 identical over 8 bases. Unmatched junction bases numbered 7, after V lost 2 bases and J lost 7 bases. The length of the CDR3 is 15 residues. Germline CDR1 is LGHNT and CDR2 is FRNRAP. The CDR3, as DNA: TGTGCTAGTGGTTTGATCCGGGACAGGCGGCAGCCCCAGCATTTT. This translates into CASGLIRDRRQPQHF. The entire variable domain, with the rest obtained from reference TRBV12-5 and TRBJ1-5, is as follows: DARVTQTPRHKVTEMGQEVTMRCQPILGHNTVFWYRQTMMQGLELLAYFRNRAPLDDSGMPKDRFSAEMPDATLATLKIQPSEPRDSAVYFCASGLIRDRRQPQHFGDGTRLSIL.

In this sample, this clone turned up once. The chain joins TRBV19 to TRBJ2-7; D might be TRBD1 (6 bases). The CDR3 is 12 amino acids. Germline V gives CDR1 LNHDA, CDR2 SQIVND (reference sequence). V was shortened by 5 bases and J by 3 bases, with 8 bases between the two germline ends. The CDR3 nucleotides are TGTGCCAGTAGTTCCAGGGGCTACGAGCAGTACTTC. Translating gives CASSSRGYEQYF.

The V gene is TRBV19, the J gene TRBJ1-3; 8 bases are shared with TRBD1. CDR3 length: 15 residues. Per the germline V gene, CDR1 is LNHDA and CDR2 is SQIVND (reference sequence). J lost 2 bases, V lost 5 bases, and 5 bases had no gene match. CDR3 bases: TGTGCCAGTAGTGCGCCGGACAGGGCTGGAAACACCATATATTTT. Its translation is CASSAPDRAGNTIYF. The complete variable domain, with remaining parts taken from reference TRBV19 and TRBJ1-3, reads DGGITQSPKYLFRKEGQNVTLSCEQNLNHDAMYWYRQDPGQGLRLIYYSQIVNDFQKGDIAEGYSVSREKKESFPLTVTSAQKNPTAFYLCASSAPDRAGNTIYFGEGSWLTVV.

This chain uses TRBV6-1 with TRBJ1-1; D may be TRBD1 (5 bases). Germline CDR1 MNHNS, CDR2 SASEGT. Trimming took 6 bases from V and 0 from J, leaving 11 bases between them. The CDR3 is 14 residues long. CDR3: CASRGDYMNTEAFF. The CDR3 DNA reads TGTGCCAGCAGAGGGGACTACATGAACACTGAAGCTTTCTTT.

J is TRBJ1-4 and V is TRBV9, with unresolved D. This CDR3 is 14 amino acids long. Deletions cut 0 bases from V and 3 bases from J, with 6 bases between. Looked up from germline, CDR1 is SGDLS and CDR2 is YYNGEE. Here the CDR3 reads CASSVGGANEKLFF. CDR3 nucleotide sequence: TGTGCCAGCAGCGTAGGGGGAGCTAATGAAAAACTGTTTTTT.